The TCR beta chain under discussion was sequenced for a study of spatial heterogeneity in lung cancer. Points from the study as a whole: Counts that tracked tumor mutation counts were those of expanded intratumoral alpha and beta TCRs.

Germline V CDR1 and CDR2: ENHRY, SYGVKD. This CDR3 is built from 13 residues. Trimming removed 6 bases at V and 3 bases at J, with 11 bases between. TCRdb reprocessed the 5' RACE reads via MiXCR and lists one record per CDR3 protein. This sample has 3,800 or so distinct CDR3 sequences, with less than 5.5% found just once. As for time point: sample taken at primary tumor resection. By frequency in the sample, this clonotype is medium-sized (0.01 to 0.1%). The antigen is undetermined. The material sequenced was lung tumor tissue, taken at surgery. The source is a female donor with early-stage non-small cell lung cancer. The chain uses TRBV10-3 and TRBJ1-1; D perhaps matches TRBD1 (6 bases). CDR3 protein: CAIRGAPDTEAFF. CDR3 coding DNA: TGTGCCATCAGGGGGGCGCCGGACACTGAAGCTTTCTTT.